This T cell receptor (beta chain) was recorded in a study of patients and donors after allogeneic stem cell transplantation. Trimming took 4 bases from V and 5 from J, leaving 11 bases between them. The CDR3 consists of 14 residues. This clonotype was counted many times. MiXCR, run by TCRdb on the RT-PCR reads, gives a single entry per CDR3 protein. Of a few hundred thousand distinct CDR3 sequences detected, 11% to 15% appear once; the ten largest clones hold about 9.9%. The chain couples TRBV12-3 or TRBV12-4 to TRBJ2-2; D is perhaps TRBD1 or TRBD2 (5 bases each). The sequenced sample was blood, either unsorted or a sorted T cell fraction (not recorded which). The sequence was collected from a human donor who was either an allogeneic HSCT recipient or a stem cell or donor lymphocyte infusion donor (not recorded which). It is not recorded whose cells these are; they may come from a transplant donor. In DNA, the CDR3 is TGTGCCAGCAGTTGGGGCGAGGGAACCGGGGAGCTGTTTTTT. This sequence encodes CASSWGEGTGELFF.